The 27 T cell receptor beta chains below come from one sample, sequenced in a study of blood T cell repertoires in COVID-19. Method: immunoSEQ multiplex PCR; TCRdb's copy keeps in-frame clones and lacks some. The sample carries 250,000 to 300,000 clones, roughly 80% recorded once. Sample: PBMCs or T cells enriched from blood (not recorded which). The receptors were sampled from a man aged 50-59 years who had recovered from COVID-19.

This CDR3 is CASSPGRGGADTQYF. Here the CDR3 DNA reads TGCGCCAGCAGCCCCGGACGAGGGGGCGCAGATACGCAGTATTTT. V usage is TRBV4-1 and J usage is TRBJ2-3, with TRBD1 matching 7 bases. The V gene end was trimmed by 4 bases and the J gene end by 4 bases; junction bases not matched to a gene: 8. In germline, CDR1 is MGHRA, CDR2 YSYEKL. This CDR3 is built from 15 residues.

The chain has TRBV7-2 and TRBJ2-7; unclear D gene. The germline gives CDR1 SGHTA, CDR2 FQGNSA. V was clipped by 5 bases and J by 2 bases, with 7 bases between them. The CDR3 sequence is 12 residues long. The CDR3 nucleotides read TGTGCCAGCAGCCTTACAACCTACGAGCAGTACTTC. This gives the protein CASSLTTYEQYF.

This clone was seen repeatedly, ten times or more. The rearrangement uses TRBV5-1 and TRBJ2-3; 11 bases match TRBD2. The CDR3 extends over 15 amino acids. V was pared by 4 bases and J by 5 bases, with 6 bases of the junction left unmatched. CDR1 is SGHRS and CDR2 is YFSETQ in the germline V gene. CDR3 DNA: TGCGCCAGCAGCCTTAGCGGGGGGGCACGAGATACGCAGTATTTT. Translated, it gives CASSLSGGARDTQYF.

This clone was seen more than once but under ten times. The chain employs TRBV2 and TRBJ2-5; 8 positions agree with TRBD2. CDR1 SNHLY and CDR2 FYNNEI come from the germline V gene. This CDR3 contains 14 residues. The V segment lost 4 bases and the J segment 5 bases; nucleotides outside the gene matches: 6. DNA for the CDR3: TGTGCCAGCAGTGGGGGACTAGGAGGCGAGACCCAGTACTTC. It yields the protein CASSGGLGGETQYF. Full variable domain (outside the CDR3, taken from reference TRBV2 and TRBJ2-5): EPEVTQTPSHQVTQMGQEVILRCVPISNHLYFYWYRQILGQKVEFLVSFYNNEISEKSEIFDDQFSVERPDGSNFTLKIRSTKLEDSAMYFCASSGGLGGETQYFGPGTRLLVL.

This chain connects TRBV12-3 or TRBV12-4 to TRBJ2-7; 9 positions agree with TRBD2. CDR3 length equals 12 residues. V lost 6 bases to trimming and J lost 6 bases; unmatched junction nucleotides: 3. CDR3: CASSGLASEQYF. Here the CDR3 DNA reads TGTGCCAGCAGCGGACTAGCGTCCGAGCAGTACTTC.

The V call is TRBV5-1, the J call TRBJ1-6; D is uncertain. The ends were cut back, 0 bases at V and 9 bases at J, with 16 bases in the middle. This CDR3 comprises 16 residues. Looked up from germline, CDR1 is SGHRS and CDR2 is YFSETQ. The CDR3 DNA reads as TGCGCCAGCAGCTTGGATGCGACCGCGGGGAGTTCACCCCTCCACTTT. It translates to CASSLDATAGSSPLHF.

V gene TRBV12-5 combines with J gene TRBJ2-3; TRBD2 matches at 8 bases. This CDR3 is 14 amino acids long. Germline CDR1 reads LGHNT; CDR2 reads FRNRAP. Trimming removed 4 bases from V and 4 bases from J; junction bases left unmatched: 4. The CDR3 here is CASGSSGGADTQYF. In DNA, the CDR3 is TGTGCTAGTGGTTCCAGCGGGGGCGCAGATACGCAGTATTTT.

This CDR3 reads CASSLLAGTYEQYF. DNA for the CDR3: TGTGCCAGCAGCCTCCTCGCGGGTACCTACGAGCAGTACTTC. V usage is TRBV3-1 (or the pseudogene TRBV3-2) and J usage is TRBJ2-7; D possibly corresponds to TRBD2 (5 bases). Germline CDR1 LGHDT, CDR2 YNNKEL (reference sequence). V lost 4 bases to trimming and J lost 2 bases, with 12 bases between them. This CDR3 contains 14 residues.

V is TRBV4-2 and J is TRBJ2-1; 13 nucleotides agree with TRBD2. The J segment lost 8 bases and the V segment lost 1 base, leaving 11 bases of the junction unmatched. CDR1 is LGHNA, CDR2 YNFKEQ, per germline. This CDR3 spans 18 amino acids. CDR3 coding DNA: TGTGCCAGCAGCCAAGGAAGGTGGACTAGCGGGAGTACGGATGAGCAGTTCTTC. This encodes CASSQGRWTSGSTDEQFF.

This clone was observed a single time. V and J are TRBV11-3 and TRBJ2-2; 7 bases fit TRBD2. V gave up 9 bases and J gave up 5 bases; unmatched junction bases: 9. The germline V gene has CDR1 SGHNT and CDR2 YENEEA. This CDR3 spans 14 amino acids. CDR3 sequence reads: CASLRKAGTGELFF. The CDR3 DNA sequence: TGTGCCAGTCTTAGGAAAGCGGGGACCGGGGAGCTGTTTTTT.

The J gene is TRBJ1-2, the V gene TRBV5-4, with 7 bases identical to TRBD1. V was pared by 1 base and J by 3 bases, with 6 bases of the junction left unmatched. CDR1 SGHNT and CDR2 YYREEE come from the germline V gene (reference sequence). The CDR3 sequence is 15 residues long. The CDR3: CASSLSTGQDYGYTF. The CDR3 DNA reads TGTGCCAGCAGCTTGTCGACAGGGCAGGACTATGGCTACACCTTC. Looking up the rest from reference TRBV5-4 and TRBJ1-2 gives the full variable domain: ETGVTQSPTHLIKTRGQQVTLRCSSQSGHNTVSWYQQALGQGPQFIFQYYREEENGRGNFPPRFSGLQFPNYSSELNVNALELDDSALYLCASSLSTGQDYGYTFGSGTRLTVV.

The V and J genes are TRBV6-5 and TRBJ1-1, with unresolved D. The CDR3 runs 13 residues. Germline CDR1 MNHEY, CDR2 SVGAGI. The V gene lost 2 bases and the J gene lost 0 bases, with 4 bases spanning the gap. The CDR3 is CASSYLLNTEAFF. DNA for the CDR3: TGTGCCAGCAGTTACCTACTGAACACTGAAGCTTTCTTT.

The rearrangement uses TRBV21-1 and TRBJ2-1; the D call in the table, TRBD2, was not verified against the DNA. TRBV21-1 is a documented pseudogene. The CDR3 has 17 residues. CDR3 sequence: CASSPWTSGTTYNEQFF. The CDR3 DNA follows: TGTGCCAGCAGTCCCTGGACTAGCGGGACCACCTACAATGAGCAGTTCTTC.

This clone appeared once. The chain couples TRBV4-2 to TRBJ2-1, with TRBD2 as a possible D gene (6 bases). V was cut by 4 bases and J by 3 bases, with 19 bases left in between. The CDR3 contains 17 residues. Germline CDR1 LGHNA, CDR2 YNFKEQ. CDR3 in DNA: TGTGCCAGCAGCCTTAGACGGGCCGGCGGGAACTACAATGAGCAGTTCTTC. Its protein is CASSLRRAGGNYNEQFF.

V and J are TRBV10-3 and TRBJ2-7, with 7 bases matching TRBD1. This CDR3 contains 16 residues. In germline, CDR1 is ENHRY, CDR2 SYGVKD. Losses at the gene ends were 2 bases for V and 2 bases for J; bases not matched to a gene: 9. Here the CDR3 DNA reads TGTGCCATCAGTGAGGCCCCGACGACAGGGACCTACGAGCAGTACTTC. Protein sequence: CAISEAPTTGTYEQYF.

The V and J genes are TRBV5-4 and TRBJ2-5, with 10 bases fitting TRBD2. This CDR3 is built from 18 residues. The germline gives CDR1 SGHNT, CDR2 YYREEE (reference sequence). The junction had 13 bases not matched to a gene; V was cut back by 1 base and J by 4 bases. The DNA of the CDR3 is TGTGCCAGCAGCTTGAAGGCTAGCGGGAGTGGTTTAGGAGAGACCCAGTACTTC. Its translation is CASSLKASGSGLGETQYF.

This chain uses TRBV2 with TRBJ1-2; D is possibly TRBD1 (5 bases). Germline CDR1 and CDR2: SNHLY and FYNNEI. The V and J ends lost 8 bases and 1 base respectively, with 8 bases between them. The CDR3 is made up of 12 amino acids. The CDR3 loop is CASRTYNYGYTF. CDR3 bases: TGTGCCAGCCGGACATATAACTATGGCTACACCTTC.

The rearrangement links TRBV7-6 to TRBJ2-3; D may be TRBD1 (6 bases). CDR3 size: 15 residues. Germline CDR1 reads SGHVS; CDR2 reads FNYEAQ. Trimming removed 5 bases at V and 2 bases at J, with 14 bases between. For the CDR3, the DNA is TGTGCCAGCAGCGGTCTCGGACAGCTCACAGATACGCAGTATTTT. Translation: CASSGLGQLTDTQYF.

The chain couples TRBV19 to TRBJ1-1; weak D call: TRBD1 (6 bases). CDR3 length: 14 residues. V lost 3 bases to trimming and J lost 4 bases, with 12 bases between them. CDR1 is LNHDA and CDR2 is SQIVND in the germline V gene (reference sequence). CDR3 in amino acids: CASSILGGGTEAFF. The CDR3 region has the DNA TGTGCCAGTAGTATTTTAGGGGGGGGCACTGAAGCTTTCTTT.

The genes are TRBV7-2 and TRBJ2-7, with D tentatively TRBD2 (7 bases). Trimming cost V 0 bases and J 2 bases, with 8 bases left between them. The germline V gene encodes CDR1 SGHTA and CDR2 FQGNSA. The CDR3 is 14 residues long. CDR3 nucleotide sequence: TGTGCCAGCAGCTTAGCAGGGGGGGCCTACGAGCAGTACTTC. Its translation: CASSLAGGAYEQYF.

This clone was detected once. The V gene is TRBV6-5, the J gene TRBJ1-5; 9 bases are a match to TRBD1. Trimming at V came to 4 bases and at J to 2 bases, leaving 3 bases not matched to a gene. From germline, CDR1 is MNHEY and CDR2 SVGAGI. This CDR3 is 15 amino acids long. The CDR3 DNA reads TGTGCCAGCAGTTCCGGGGACAGGGGCAATCAGCCCCAGCATTTT. Residues: CASSSGDRGNQPQHF.

This chain links TRBV7-6 with TRBJ2-1, with D perhaps TRBD1 (7 bases). Germline-derived CDR1 and CDR2 are SGHVS and FNYEAQ. The V and J ends lost 2 bases and 6 bases respectively, with 14 bases between them. This CDR3 spans 15 amino acids. The CDR3 is CASSLQGGQSNEQFF. CDR3 coding DNA: TGTGCCAGCAGCTTACAGGGGGGACAAAGCAATGAGCAGTTCTTC. The whole variable domain, filled in from reference TRBV7-6 and TRBJ2-1, reads GAGVSQSPRYKVTKRGQDVALRCDPISGHVSLYWYRQALGQGPEFLTYFNYEAQQDKSGLPNDRFSAERPEGSISTLTIQRTEQRDSAMYRCASSLQGGQSNEQFFGPGTRLTVL.

This clone was found once. The rearrangement joins TRBV7-8 to TRBJ1-6, with TRBD1 matching 11 bases. V was clipped by 5 bases and J by 7 bases; unmatched bases: 10. Germline values: CDR1 SGHVS, CDR2 FQNEAQ. The CDR3 spans 17 residues. The CDR3 DNA sequence: TGTGCCAGCAGCACGCCGGGACAGGGGGTAGGGAATTCACCCCTCCACTTT. It is translated as CASSTPGQGVGNSPLHF.

The chain carries TRBV27 and TRBJ2-7; 7 positions agree with TRBD1. This CDR3 is built from 13 residues. V gave up 2 bases and J gave up 6 bases; unmatched junction bases: 4. The V gene's germline CDR1 is MNHEY and CDR2 SMNVEV (reference sequence). The CDR3 coding sequence is TGTGCCAGCAGTTTAGACAGGGCGCGCGAGCAGTACTTC. Residues: CASSLDRAREQYF.

About this clone itself: Other DNA variants within this sample encode the same CDR3. The V and J genes are TRBV30 and TRBJ1-2; the match to TRBD1 covers 8 bases. CDR3 length equals 13 residues. V trimming: 0 bases; J trimming: 5 bases; junction bases outside the gene matches: 2. Germline loops: CDR1 GTSNPN, CDR2 SVGIG (reference sequence). The CDR3 sequence is CAWSVQGGYGYTF. The CDR3 bases are TGTGCCTGGAGTGTACAGGGGGGGTATGGCTACACCTTC.

The chain recombines TRBV19 with TRBJ1-2, with unresolved D. CDR1 is LNHDA and CDR2 is SQIVND in the germline V gene (reference sequence). The CDR3 runs 15 residues. Trimming shortened V by 3 bases and J by 6 bases, and 17 bases separated the two germline ends. CDR3 coding DNA: TGTGCCAGTAGTATCCTCCTAGGCGCAAAGGATGGCTACACCTTC. Its protein product is CASSILLGAKDGYTF.

V is TRBV3-1 (or the pseudogene TRBV3-2) and J is TRBJ2-7; no firm D call. CDR1 and CDR2 (germline): LGHDT, YNNKEL (reference sequence). CDR3 length: 13 amino acids. Trimming took off 4 bases at V and 2 bases at J, with 9 bases between the two ends. The CDR3 nucleotides are TGTGCCAGCAGCCGAGCTAATACCTACGAGCAGTACTTC. As protein: CASSRANTYEQYF.